Shown below are 5 T cell receptor beta chains from a single sample sequenced in a study of PD-L1 blockade in urothelial cancer. Time point of the sample: peripheral blood 6 weeks after treatment start. Libraries were prepared by immunoSEQ multiplex PCR; TCRdb keeps only in-frame clonotypes and omits some of them. Seen here are 120,000 or so clones, about 84% observed once, and the top ten hold roughly 2.6%. The sample consisted of PBMCs, taken around atezolizumab (anti-PD-L1) treatment. The receptors were gathered from a man over 45 with urothelial cancer.

The rearrangement uses TRBV5-4 and TRBJ2-3; TRBD1 matches at 9 bases. Germline V gene sequence: CDR1 SGHNT, CDR2 YYREEE (reference sequence). After removal of 4 bases from V and 7 bases from J, the junction contained 10 bases not matched to a gene. The length of the CDR3 is 15 residues. The CDR3 DNA is TGTGCCAGCAGCCGGCCGGGACAGGGTTCGTATACGCAGTATTTT. Protein product: CASSRPGQGSYTQYF. Combining the CDR3 with reference TRBV5-4 and TRBJ2-3 gives the whole variable domain ETGVTQSPTHLIKTRGQQVTLRCSSQSGHNTVSWYQQALGQGPQFIFQYYREEENGRGNFPPRFSGLQFPNYSSELNVNALELDDSALYLCASSRPGQGSYTQYFGPGTRLTVL.

This clone was observed a few times. The chain has TRBV6-1 and TRBJ2-1; TRBD2 aligns across 9 bases. Germline CDR1 MNHNS, CDR2 SASEGT. V was clipped by 3 bases and J by 3 bases; unmatched bases: 9. The length of the CDR3 is 17 residues. The CDR3 region is CASSDRAASGIYNEQFF. In DNA form, the CDR3 reads TGTGCCAGCAGTGACCGGGCCGCTAGCGGGATCTACAATGAGCAGTTCTTC.

This clone was found once. This chain uses TRBV4-1 with TRBJ2-3; possibly TRBD1 for D (6 bases). Germline-derived CDR1 and CDR2 are MGHRA and YSYEKL. This CDR3 comprises 18 residues. Trimming left V 4 bases short and J 3 bases short, with 23 bases between. For the CDR3, the DNA is TGCGCCAGCAGCCTCTCTCCCCCTCCAGGGGATATAACAGATACGCAGTATTTT. It specifies CASSLSPPPGDITDTQYF.

The chain links TRBV7-8 to TRBJ2-7; 10 positions match TRBD2. Germline assignment: CDR1 SGHVS and CDR2 FQNEAQ. With V trimmed by 3 bases and J by 5 bases, 4 bases remained unmatched. The CDR3 is made up of 14 amino acids. CDR3 nucleotides: TGTGCCAGCAGCTTTAGCGGGAGGCTCCACGAGCAGTACTTC. Protein product: CASSFSGRLHEQYF.

Concerning this clone itself: This sample also contains other DNA sequences that code for the same CDR3. The chain has TRBV19 and TRBJ2-7; weak D call: TRBD2 (5 bases). The CDR3 sequence is 15 residues long. Looked up from germline, CDR1 is LNHDA and CDR2 is SQIVND (reference sequence). Trimming took off 3 bases at V and 0 bases at J, with 12 bases between the two ends. CDR3 DNA: TGTGCCAGTAGTATCGCAGGAGGATCCTCCTACGAGCAGTACTTC. Its translation: CASSIAGGSSYEQYF.